This entry lists 15 T cell receptor beta chains sequenced from one sample in a study of control samples from healthy donors and cancer patients. Profiled with immunoSEQ multiplex PCR; TCRdb holds only in-frame clones, not every one. Among approximately 90,000 clones listed, approximately 90% were seen once. Sequencing was carried out using blood. Source of these receptors: a woman aged 70-85 years in good health.

This chain joins TRBV6-5 and TRBJ1-3, with 12 bases lining up with TRBD1. Germline CDR1 reads MNHEY; CDR2 reads SVGAGI. The ends lost 6 bases at V and 4 bases at J; junction bases unmatched: 4. The CDR3 sequence is 15 residues long. CDR3 protein: CASRPGTGGGNTIYF. The CDR3 region has the DNA TGTGCCAGCAGACCCGGGACAGGGGGCGGAAACACCATATATTTT.

The chain joins TRBV7-2 to TRBJ1-2, with TRBD1 matching 7 bases. This CDR3 has 14 amino acids. V was clipped by 5 bases and J by 4 bases; unmatched bases: 7. The germline V gene encodes CDR1 SGHTA and CDR2 FQGNSA. Here the CDR3 DNA reads TGTGCCAGCAGCCCTGACAGGGCCGGCTATGGCTACACCTTC. Translation: CASSPDRAGYGYTF.

The chain combines TRBV24-1 with TRBJ2-5; D is undetermined. The CDR3 is 15 amino acids. The V gene's germline CDR1 is KGHDR and CDR2 SFDVKD. V lost 3 bases and J 1 base, leaving 11 bases between the germline ends. The CDR3 sequence: CATSDTRTAQETQYF. CDR3 nucleotides: TGTGCCACCAGTGATACCCGGACGGCCCAAGAGACCCAGTACTTC.

The genes are TRBV7-2 and TRBJ1-4; 9 bases match TRBD1. Looked up from germline, CDR1 is SGHTA and CDR2 is FQGNSA. The CDR3 spans 15 residues. Trimming cost V 6 bases and J 5 bases; bases outside gene matches: 7. DNA for the CDR3: TGTGCCAGCAGGAGGCGACAGGGGGAAAATGAAAAACTGTTTTTT. Amino acids: CASRRRQGENEKLFF.

The chain carries TRBV21-1 and TRBJ2-2; the DNA was not compared with TRBD2, the D call given in the table. TRBV21-1 is a recognized pseudogene. This CDR3 contains 18 residues. Written as DNA, the CDR3 is TGTGCCAGCAGCAAAGTGATTTCTAGCGGGGGGGCCGGCGGGGAGCTGTTTTTT. It encodes CASSKVISSGGAGGELFF.

The V and J genes are TRBV19 and TRBJ1-2; D gene uncertain. Germline V gene sequence: CDR1 LNHDA, CDR2 SQIVND (reference sequence). The CDR3 length is 14 residues. The ends were cut back, 1 base at V and 0 bases at J, with 6 bases in the middle. The CDR3 protein is CASSIAGTNYGYTF. For the CDR3, the DNA is TGTGCCAGTAGTATAGCTGGGACTAACTATGGCTACACCTTC. Full variable domain (outside the CDR3, taken from reference TRBV19 and TRBJ1-2): DGGITQSPKYLFRKEGQNVTLSCEQNLNHDAMYWYRQDPGQGLRLIYYSQIVNDFQKGDIAEGYSVSREKKESFPLTVTSAQKNPTAFYLCASSIAGTNYGYTFGSGTRLTVV.

This chain uses TRBV5-1 with TRBJ1-1; D ambiguous. The V gene's germline CDR1 is SGHRS and CDR2 YFSETQ. The CDR3 is made up of 16 amino acids. The V end lost 3 bases, the J end lost 1 base, and 16 bases lay between the germline ends. CDR3 loop: CASSSSSSLKNTEAFF. CDR3 DNA: TGCGCCAGCAGCTCCTCGTCATCCCTTAAGAACACTGAAGCTTTCTTT.

In this sample, this clone turned up once. The chain links TRBV7-2 to TRBJ1-1, with TRBD1 matching over 9 bases. Germline CDR1 is SGHTA and CDR2 is FQGNSA. The J segment lost 3 bases and the V segment lost 5 bases, leaving 16 bases of the junction unmatched. CDR3 size: 18 residues. The CDR3 is CASSQTIQGALKYTEAFF. DNA for the CDR3: TGTGCCAGCAGCCAAACAATACAGGGGGCGCTTAAGTACACTGAAGCTTTCTTT.

Concerning this clone: Additional DNA sequences in this sample encode the identical CDR3. This rearrangement joins TRBV5-1 to TRBJ2-5; D is undetermined. Germline assignment: CDR1 SGHRS and CDR2 YFSETQ. The V and J ends lost 2 bases and 0 bases respectively, with 2 bases between them. The CDR3 is 12 residues long. Here the CDR3 reads CASSLDQETQYF. The CDR3 region has the DNA TGCGCCAGCAGCTTAGACCAAGAGACCCAGTACTTC. The variable domain in full, with the rest retrieved from reference TRBV5-1 and TRBJ2-5, is KAGVTQTPRYLIKTRGQQVTLSCSPISGHRSVSWYQQTPGQGLQFLFEYFSETQRNKGNFPGRFSGRQFSNSRSEMNVSTLELGDSALYLCASSLDQETQYFGPGTRLLVL.

This clone appeared a single time. The genes are TRBV5-1 and TRBJ2-3; unclear D gene. The germline V gene encodes CDR1 SGHRS and CDR2 YFSETQ. The CDR3 loop spans 15 amino acids. The V gene lost 5 bases and the J gene lost 2 bases, with 15 bases spanning the gap. The DNA for the CDR3 is TGCGCCAGCAGGGCCGATGCGCGATTCACAGATACGCAGTATTTT. Its protein is CASRADARFTDTQYF.

This clone was counted once. J is TRBJ2-7 and V is TRBV15; a weak D match, TRBD2 (5 bases). The CDR3 spans 13 residues. Trimming removed 5 bases from V and 6 bases from J, with 14 bases in between. Per the germline V gene, CDR1 is LNHNV and CDR2 is YYDKDF (reference sequence). The CDR3 sequence is CATSRVLGSEQYF. The CDR3 coding sequence is TGTGCCACCAGCCGGGTCCTAGGGAGCGAGCAGTACTTC.

The genes are TRBV3-1 (or the pseudogene TRBV3-2) and TRBJ1-4; D gene unclear. V shed 4 bases and J shed 1 base, with 7 bases lying between them. The CDR3 length is 14 residues. Germline lookup yields CDR1 LGHDT and CDR2 YNNKEL (reference sequence). The CDR3 here is CASSPTVTNEKLFF. DNA of the CDR3: TGTGCCAGCAGCCCGACGGTAACTAATGAAAAACTGTTTTTT.

V usage is TRBV6-5 and J usage is TRBJ1-1; D is possibly TRBD1 (6 bases). The germline gives CDR1 MNHEY, CDR2 SVGAGI. The CDR3 length is 14 residues. V lost 0 bases, J lost 7 bases, and 12 bases lay in between. CDR3 in amino acids: CASSYSGQTGEAFF. In DNA, the CDR3 is TGTGCCAGCAGTTACTCAGGACAGACCGGTGAAGCTTTCTTT.

This rearrangement joins TRBV23-1 to TRBJ1-2; a possible D gene is TRBD1 (5 bases). TRBV23-1 is an open reading frame, and its role is uncertain. Trimming took 2 bases from V and 0 from J, leaving 22 bases between them. The CDR3 is made up of 19 amino acids. CDR3 in DNA: TGCGCCAGCAGTCAACACAGACAGTTCCGCTCCTGGGCTAACTATGGCTACACCTTC. Amino acid sequence: CASSQHRQFRSWANYGYTF.

V usage is TRBV10-2 and J usage is TRBJ2-1; D is perhaps TRBD2 (7 bases). The CDR3 extends over 14 amino acids. Germline V gives CDR1 WSHSY, CDR2 SAAADI. V was pared by 6 bases and J by 7 bases, with 16 bases between. The CDR3 region is CASSPLGGANEQFF. Here the CDR3 DNA reads TGCGCCAGCAGCCCCTTAGGGGGGGCGAATGAGCAGTTCTTC.